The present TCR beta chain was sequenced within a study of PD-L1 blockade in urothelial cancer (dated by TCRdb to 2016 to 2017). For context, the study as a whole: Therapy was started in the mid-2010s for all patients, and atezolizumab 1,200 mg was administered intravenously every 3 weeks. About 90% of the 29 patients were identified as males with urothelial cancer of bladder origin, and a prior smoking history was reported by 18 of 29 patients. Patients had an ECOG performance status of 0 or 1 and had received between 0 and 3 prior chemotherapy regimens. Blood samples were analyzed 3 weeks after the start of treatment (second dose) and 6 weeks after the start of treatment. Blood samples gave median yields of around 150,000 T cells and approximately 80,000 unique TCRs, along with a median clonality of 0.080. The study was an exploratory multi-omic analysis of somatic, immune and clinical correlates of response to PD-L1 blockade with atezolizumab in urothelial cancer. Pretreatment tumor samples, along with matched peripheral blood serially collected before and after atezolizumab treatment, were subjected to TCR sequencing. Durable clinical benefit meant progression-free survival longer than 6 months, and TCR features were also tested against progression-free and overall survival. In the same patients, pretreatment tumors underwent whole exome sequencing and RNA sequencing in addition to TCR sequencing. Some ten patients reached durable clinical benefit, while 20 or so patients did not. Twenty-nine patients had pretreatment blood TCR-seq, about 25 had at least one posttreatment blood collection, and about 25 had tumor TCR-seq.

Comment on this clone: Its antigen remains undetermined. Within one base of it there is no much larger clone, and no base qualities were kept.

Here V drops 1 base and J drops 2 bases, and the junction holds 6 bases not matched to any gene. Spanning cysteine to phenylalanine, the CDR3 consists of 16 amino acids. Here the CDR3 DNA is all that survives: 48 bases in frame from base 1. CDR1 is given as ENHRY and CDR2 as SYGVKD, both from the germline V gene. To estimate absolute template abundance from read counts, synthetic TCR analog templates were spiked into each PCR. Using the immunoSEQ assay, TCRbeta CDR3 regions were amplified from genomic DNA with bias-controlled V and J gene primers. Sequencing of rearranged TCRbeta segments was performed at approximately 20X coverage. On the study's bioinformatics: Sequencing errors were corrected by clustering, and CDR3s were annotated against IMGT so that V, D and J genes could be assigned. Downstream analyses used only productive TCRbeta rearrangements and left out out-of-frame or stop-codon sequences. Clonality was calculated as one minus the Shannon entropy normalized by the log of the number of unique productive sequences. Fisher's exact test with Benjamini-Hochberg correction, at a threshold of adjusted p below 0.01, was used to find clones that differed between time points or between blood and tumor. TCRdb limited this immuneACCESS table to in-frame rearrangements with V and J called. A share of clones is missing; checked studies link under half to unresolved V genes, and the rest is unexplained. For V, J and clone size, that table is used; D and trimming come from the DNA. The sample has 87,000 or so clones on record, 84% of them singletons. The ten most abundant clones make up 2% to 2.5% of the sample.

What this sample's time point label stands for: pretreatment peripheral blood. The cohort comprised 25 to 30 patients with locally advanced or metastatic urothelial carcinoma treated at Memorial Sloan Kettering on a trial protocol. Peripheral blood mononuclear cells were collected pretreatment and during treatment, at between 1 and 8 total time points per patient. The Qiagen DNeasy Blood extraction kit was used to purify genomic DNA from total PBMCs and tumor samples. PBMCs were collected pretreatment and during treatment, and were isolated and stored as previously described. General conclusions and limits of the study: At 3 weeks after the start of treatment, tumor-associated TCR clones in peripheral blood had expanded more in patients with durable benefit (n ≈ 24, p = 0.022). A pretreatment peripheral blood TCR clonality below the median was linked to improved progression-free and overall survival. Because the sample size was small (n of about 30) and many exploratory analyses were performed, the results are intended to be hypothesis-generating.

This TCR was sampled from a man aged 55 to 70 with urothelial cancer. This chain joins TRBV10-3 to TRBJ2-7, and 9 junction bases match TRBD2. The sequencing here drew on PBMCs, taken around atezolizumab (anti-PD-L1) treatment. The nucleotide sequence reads TGTGCCATCAGTGAGTTCGTGACTAGCGGCACCTACGAGCAGTACTTC. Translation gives CAISEFVTSGTYEQYF.